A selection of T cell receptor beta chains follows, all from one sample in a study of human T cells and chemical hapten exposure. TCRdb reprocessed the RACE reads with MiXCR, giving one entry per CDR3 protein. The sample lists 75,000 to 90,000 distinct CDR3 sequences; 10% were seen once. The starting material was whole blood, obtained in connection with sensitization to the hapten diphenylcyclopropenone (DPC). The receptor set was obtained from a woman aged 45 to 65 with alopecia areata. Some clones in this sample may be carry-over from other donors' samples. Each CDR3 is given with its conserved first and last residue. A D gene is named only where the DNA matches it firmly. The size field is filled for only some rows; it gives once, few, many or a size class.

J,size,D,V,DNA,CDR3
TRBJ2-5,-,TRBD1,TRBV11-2,TGTGCCAGCAGCCGCACAGGGGGGGAGACCCAGTACTTC,CASSRTGGETQYF
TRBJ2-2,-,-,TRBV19,TGTGCCAGTCGAGACAGACCGAACACCGGGGAGCTGTTTTTT,CASRDRPNTGELFF
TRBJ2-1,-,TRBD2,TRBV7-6,TGTGCCAGCAGCGAACCCCCCAGCGGGAGATCCGATGAGCAGTTCTTC,CASSEPPSGRSDEQFF
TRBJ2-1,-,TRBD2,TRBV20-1,TGCAGTGCTAGAGTGGTACTAGCGACTTACAATGAGCAGTTCTTC,CSARVVLATYNEQFF
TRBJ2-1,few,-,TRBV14,TGTGCCAGCAGCCAAGATCGACCCTACAATGAGCAGTTCTTC,CASSQDRPYNEQFF
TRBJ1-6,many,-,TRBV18,TGTGCCAGCTCACTAAACGGCAATTCACCCCTCCACTTT,CASSLNGNSPLHF
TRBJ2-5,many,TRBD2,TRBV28,TGTGCCAGCAGTCGCCCCAACAGCGGGGGGGAGACCCAGTACTTC,CASSRPNSGGETQYF
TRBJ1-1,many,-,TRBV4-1,TGCGCCAGCAGCCAAGATAATTGGGGGGCGAACACTGAAGCTTTCTTT,CASSQDNWGANTEAFF
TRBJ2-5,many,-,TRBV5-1,TGCGCCAGCAGCAATGGGGTTCAAGAGACCCAGTACTTC,CASSNGVQETQYF
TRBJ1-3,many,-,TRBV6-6,TGTGCCAGCAATCTCTCCGGGACGGCGAGCTCTGGAAACACCATATATTTT,CASNLSGTASSGNTIYF
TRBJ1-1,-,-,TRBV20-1,TGCAGTGCTAGAGGGACAGTGGGCACTGAAGCTTTCTTT,CSARGTVGTEAFF
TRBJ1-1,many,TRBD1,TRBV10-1,TGCGCCAGCAGTGAGTCATTCGGACAGGGACAAGCTTTCTTT,CASSESFGQGQAFF
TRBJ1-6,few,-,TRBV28,TGTGCCAGCAGGGGGCAGACAGGACGGGATTCACCCCTCCACTTT,CASRGQTGRDSPLHF
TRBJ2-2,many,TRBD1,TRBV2,TGTGCCAGCAGTGAAGCAAGGGACAGCGGGGAGCTGTTTTTT,CASSEARDSGELFF
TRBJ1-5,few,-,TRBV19,TGTGCCAGTAATACCGGGCTTAGCAATCAGCCCCAGCATTTT,CASNTGLSNQPQHF
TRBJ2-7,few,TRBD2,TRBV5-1,TGCGCCAGCAGCTTGACCAGCGGGAGCGGGGAGCAGTACTTC,CASSLTSGSGEQYF
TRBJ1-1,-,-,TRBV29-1,TGCAGCGTCGTCGACCCCGGTGAAGCTTTCTTT,CSVVDPGEAFF
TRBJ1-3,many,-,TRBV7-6,TGTGCCAGCAGCTTAGCGGTGCCGAGCTCTGGAAACACCATATATTTT,CASSLAVPSSGNTIYF
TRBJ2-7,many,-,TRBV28,TGTGCCAGCAGTAAGGGTGGGTCCTACGAGCAGTACTTC,CASSKGGSYEQYF
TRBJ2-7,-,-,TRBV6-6,TGTGCCAGCAGTTACGGGGGTACTGCCTCCTACGAGCAGTACTTC,CASSYGGTASYEQYF
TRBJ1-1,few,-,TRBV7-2,TGTGCCAGCAGCTTAGTTGGTGGGATCGAAGCTTTCTTT,CASSLVGGIEAFF